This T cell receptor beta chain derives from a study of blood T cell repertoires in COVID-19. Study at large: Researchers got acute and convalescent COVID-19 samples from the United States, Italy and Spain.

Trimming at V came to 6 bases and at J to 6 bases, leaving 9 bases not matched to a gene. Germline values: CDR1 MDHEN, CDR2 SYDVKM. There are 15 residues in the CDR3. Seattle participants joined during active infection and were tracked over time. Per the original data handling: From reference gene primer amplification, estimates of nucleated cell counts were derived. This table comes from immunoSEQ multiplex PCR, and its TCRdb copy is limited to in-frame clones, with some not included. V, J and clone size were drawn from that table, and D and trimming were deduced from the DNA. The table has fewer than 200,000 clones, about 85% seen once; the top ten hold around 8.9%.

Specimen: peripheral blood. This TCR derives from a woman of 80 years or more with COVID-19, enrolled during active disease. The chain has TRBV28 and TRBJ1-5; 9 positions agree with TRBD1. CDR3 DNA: TGTGCCAGCAGCACGGGACAGGGAGGTGGTCAGCCCCAGCATTTT. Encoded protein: CASSTGQGGGQPQHF. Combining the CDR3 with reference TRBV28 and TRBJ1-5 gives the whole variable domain DVKVTQSSRYLVKRTGEKVFLECVQDMDHENMFWYRQDPGLGLRLIYFSYDVKMKEKGDIPEGYSVSREKKERFSLILESASTNQTSMYLCASSTGQGGGQPQHFGDGTRLSIL.